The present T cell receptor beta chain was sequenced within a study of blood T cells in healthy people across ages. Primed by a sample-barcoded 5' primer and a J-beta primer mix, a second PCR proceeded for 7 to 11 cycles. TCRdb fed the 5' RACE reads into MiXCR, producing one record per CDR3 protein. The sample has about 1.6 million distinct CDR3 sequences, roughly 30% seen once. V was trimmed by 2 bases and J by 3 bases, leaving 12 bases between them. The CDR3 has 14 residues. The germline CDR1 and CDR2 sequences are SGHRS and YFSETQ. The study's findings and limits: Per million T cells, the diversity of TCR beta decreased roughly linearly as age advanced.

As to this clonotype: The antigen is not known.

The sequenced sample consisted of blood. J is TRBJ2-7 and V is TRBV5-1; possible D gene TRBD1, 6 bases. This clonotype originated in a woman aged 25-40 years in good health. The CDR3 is CASSFNREGYEQYF. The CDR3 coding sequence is TGCGCCAGCAGCTTTAACAGGGAAGGCTACGAGCAGTACTTC.